These T cell receptor beta chains were read from a single sample in a study of blood T cell repertoires in COVID-19. Sequenced by immunoSEQ multiplex PCR; TCRdb stores in-frame clones only, minus some. This sample carries some 120,000 clones, about four fifths of them seen once, and the ten largest clones take about 16%. Sequenced sample: peripheral blood. These receptors were collected from a woman between 50 and 59 years old with acute or convalescent COVID-19. Both conserved end residues are part of each CDR3. D genes are given only for firm matches. Expanded clones get a size class; other rows say once, few or many, or leave the size out.

once	TRBD1	TRBV2	TRBJ1-1	CASSAVEGAGTEAFF	TGTGCCAGCAGTGCCGTGGAGGGGGCAGGCACTGAAGCTTTCTTT
.	.	TRBV7-9	TRBJ1-6	CASSSTESSYNSPLHF	TGTGCCAGCAGCTCGACAGAGAGCTCCTATAATTCACCCCTCCACTTT
few	.	TRBV2	TRBJ1-6	CASRSDNSPLHF	TGTGCCAGCAGGTCCGATAATTCACCCCTCCACTTT
.	TRBD1	TRBV4-2	TRBJ1-5	CASSQGQSNQPQHF	TGTGCCAGCAGCCAGGGACAGAGCAATCAGCCCCAGCATTTT
.	TRBD1	TRBV10-3	TRBJ2-7	CAISESVGGSSYEQYF	TGTGCCATCAGTGAGTCGGTAGGGGGCAGCTCCTACGAGCAGTACTTC
few	.	TRBV5-1	TRBJ2-7	CASSLDRPEQYF	TGCGCCAGCAGCTTGGACAGGCCAGAGCAGTACTTC
few	.	TRBV20-1	TRBJ1-5	CSASYVGGNQPQHF	TGCAGTGCTAGTTATGTAGGAGGCAATCAGCCCCAGCATTTT
.	TRBD1	TRBV6-1	TRBJ1-2	CASSELDRGLFGYTF	TGTGCCAGCAGTGAATTGGACAGGGGGTTGTTTGGCTACACCTTC
.	TRBD1	TRBV19	TRBJ2-3	CATRDRGWADTQYF	TGTGCCACGAGAGACAGGGGCTGGGCAGATACGCAGTATTTT
.	TRBD1	TRBV18	TRBJ2-6	CASSSQPGQGVSGANVLTF	TGTGCCAGCTCATCACAACCGGGACAGGGGGTTTCTGGGGCCAACGTCCTGACTTTC
.	TRBD2	TRBV24-1	TRBJ2-1	CATGLAGSNEQFF	TGTGCCACCGGACTAGCGGGGAGCAATGAGCAGTTCTTC
.	.	TRBV29-1	TRBJ1-2	CSVDNRDITDNYGYTF	TGCAGCGTTGACAACCGGGACATCACCGACAACTATGGCTACACCTTC
.	TRBD1	TRBV7-8	TRBJ1-1	CASSRIPGGTEAFF	TGTGCCAGCAGCCGGATTCCAGGGGGCACTGAAGCTTTCTTT
.	.	TRBV6-6	TRBJ2-3	CASSYSMFGGTDTQYF	TGTGCCAGCAGTTACTCGATGTTCGGGGGCACAGATACGCAGTATTTT
.	.	TRBV20-1	TRBJ2-5	CSATKGETQYF	TGCAGTGCGACGAAGGGGGAGACCCAGTACTTC
.	TRBD1	TRBV13	TRBJ2-7	CASSLGGTGGLYEQYF	TGTGCCAGCAGCTTAGGTGGGACAGGGGGCCTCTACGAGCAGTACTTC
.	.	TRBV21-1	TRBJ2-7	CASRGTSRNSF	TGTGCCAGCAGAGGGACTAGTCGGAATTCATTC
.	TRBD2	TRBV9	TRBJ2-3	CASSKTSATDTQYF	TGTGCCAGCAGCAAAACTAGCGCCACAGATACGCAGTATTTT
once	.	TRBV19	TRBJ2-2	CASSPQDRNTGELFF	TGTGCCAGTAGTCCTCAGGACAGGAACACCGGGGAGCTGTTTTTT
few	TRBD1	TRBV18	TRBJ1-6	CASSPGTGVSPLHF	TGTGCCAGCTCTCCCGGGACAGGGGTTTCACCCCTCCACTTT